Sequencing of this T cell receptor beta chain was carried out in a study of human T cells and chemical hapten exposure. A note on this clonotype: The antigen is undetermined.

TCRdb called the RACE reads again in MiXCR, with one record for every CDR3 protein. The sample consists of approximately 120,000 distinct CDR3 sequences, about a tenth of them appearing once. Whole-study findings and limits: No shift was seen in TCRs above 1 in 1000 frequency with DPC sensitization.

Time point indicated: patch test 2, 6 weeks after DPC sensitization. Treatment described: therapeutic diphenylcyclopropenone sensitization with weekly scalp DPC. Germline V gene data show CDR1 as GTSNPN and CDR2 as SVGIG (reference sequence). The CDR3 length is 13 residues. Trimming took off 3 bases at V and 0 bases at J, with 6 bases between the two ends. The chain joins TRBV30 to TRBJ1-5; unclear D gene. The sequencing used whole blood, collected in connection with sensitization to the hapten diphenylcyclopropenone (DPC). The origin of this receptor is a woman between 40 and 50 years old with alopecia areata. Some clones in this sample may be carry-over from other donors' samples. CDR3 nucleotides: TGTGCCTGGAGACAGCATAGCAATCAGCCCCAGCATTTT. Translation gives CAWRQHSNQPQHF.